These 31 T cell receptor beta chains were all obtained from the same sample, sequenced in a study of T cell clonotyping in hematopoietic cell transplantation (dated by TCRdb to 2020 to 2022). Library prep was done by the immunoSEQ multiplex PCR assay. This is the immuneACCESS table as TCRdb keeps it, with only in-frame sequences that have V and J called. A part of the clones is gone; compared with another copy, unresolved V genes explain less than half, and the rest is unexplained. This sample is represented by roughly 42,000 clones; about 95% of them were singletons. Of the sample, roughly 0.85% falls within the top ten clones. The sequenced sample was peripheral blood mononuclear cells. These receptors were obtained from a woman between 50 and 59 years old in good health. Some clones in this sample may be carry-over from other donors' samples.

This CDR3 is CASSTRDRYSYEQYF. In nucleotides, the CDR3 is TGTGCCAGCAGCACTAGGGATCGTTACTCCTACGAGCAGTACTTC. The chain has TRBV27 and TRBJ2-7; TRBD2 is a possible D gene (5 bases). The V gene's germline CDR1 is MNHEY and CDR2 SMNVEV (reference sequence). This CDR3 has 15 amino acids. V gave up 6 bases and J gave up 0 bases, with 15 bases separating them.

V gene TRBV11-2 combines with J gene TRBJ2-3; either TRBD1 or TRBD2 may supply D (5 bases each). The CDR3 spans 15 residues. Germline CDR1 and CDR2: SGHAT and FQNNGV. The V gene lost 1 base and the J gene lost 4 bases, with 12 bases spanning the gap. The CDR3 DNA is TGTGCCAGCAGCTTAGCTGGGGACGGCGCAGATACGCAGTATTTT. Translating it yields CASSLAGDGADTQYF.

The chain links TRBV27 to TRBJ2-1; D is perhaps TRBD2 (6 bases). CDR1 is MNHEY, CDR2 SMNVEV, per germline (reference sequence). V was trimmed by 6 bases and J by 6 bases, leaving 12 bases between them. The CDR3 has 13 residues. This CDR3 reads CASRGGRGNEQFF. In DNA, the CDR3 is TGTGCCAGCAGGGGGGGACGGGGCAATGAGCAGTTCTTC.

The V call is TRBV11-1, the J call TRBJ2-7, with TRBD2 identical over 9 bases. The V gene's germline CDR1 is SGHAT and CDR2 FQDESV (reference sequence). Unmatched junction bases numbered 1, after V lost 4 bases and J lost 3 bases. The CDR3 is 13 amino acids. The CDR3 spells CASSSTSGYEQYF. DNA for the CDR3: TGTGCCAGCAGCTCGACTAGCGGCTACGAGCAGTACTTC.

The chain recombines TRBV27 with TRBJ1-1; 9 nucleotides match TRBD1. The CDR3 has 12 amino acids. Germline-derived CDR1 and CDR2 are MNHEY and SMNVEV (reference sequence). After removal of 3 bases from V and 11 bases from J, the junction contained 4 bases not matched to a gene. The CDR3 DNA follows: TGTGCCAGCAGTTTTCCGGGACAGGGTGCTTTCTTT. This sequence encodes CASSFPGQGAFF.

This chain joins TRBV6-5 and TRBJ2-7; a weak D match, TRBD2 (6 bases). V was cut by 6 bases and J by 3 bases, with 12 bases left in between. The CDR3 has 13 amino acids. Looked up from germline, CDR1 is MNHEY and CDR2 is SVGAGI. In DNA form, the CDR3 reads TGTGCCAGCAGACCGCCGGGGGACTACGAGCAGTACTTC. Amino acid sequence: CASRPPGDYEQYF.

V usage is TRBV9 and J usage is TRBJ1-2, with D possibly being TRBD1 (6 bases). The V gene lost 2 bases and the J gene lost 8 bases, with 13 bases spanning the gap. Per the germline V gene, CDR1 is SGDLS and CDR2 is YYNGEE. The CDR3 is 13 amino acids. The CDR3 spells CASSVVTGLGYTF. CDR3 DNA: TGTGCCAGCAGCGTGGTTACAGGGCTCGGCTACACCTTC. Variable domain in full (rest from reference TRBV9 and TRBJ1-2): DSGVTQTPKHLITATGQRVTLRCSPRSGDLSVYWYQQSLDQGLQFLIQYYNGEERAKGNILERFSAQQFPDLHSELNLSSLELGDSALYFCASSVVTGLGYTFGSGTRLTVV.

The CDR3, as DNA: TGTGCCAGCAGTTTTACAGGGGGACAGGGGGCAGGTGGGGAGCTGTTTTTT. It specifies CASSFTGGQGAGGELFF. This rearrangement joins TRBV27 to TRBJ2-2; 12 positions agree with TRBD1. Germline V gene lookup returns CDR1 MNHEY and CDR2 SMNVEV (reference sequence). V lost 3 bases, J lost 8 bases, and 10 bases stayed unmatched. This CDR3 has 17 amino acids.

The genes are TRBV6-1 and TRBJ1-5; 7 bases align to TRBD1. The CDR3 has 15 amino acids. V gave up 3 bases and J gave up 10 bases; unmatched junction bases: 12. Germline CDR1 MNHNS, CDR2 SASEGT. CDR3: CASSEGSGGGGPQHF. The CDR3 nucleotides read TGTGCCAGCAGTGAGGGGTCGGGAGGGGGCGGACCCCAGCATTTT.

The V and J genes are TRBV28 and TRBJ1-2; the match to TRBD1 covers 7 bases. This CDR3 is 15 amino acids long. The germline CDR1 and CDR2 sequences are MDHEN and SYDVKM. Unmatched junction bases numbered 13, after V lost 6 bases and J lost 6 bases. DNA of the CDR3: TGTGCCAGCAGCCACCCCCCATCCGGGACAGATGGCTACACCTTC. Translating it yields CASSHPPSGTDGYTF.

A word on this clone: The sample holds other DNA sequences that translate to the same CDR3. V and J are TRBV7-9 and TRBJ1-2, with no clear D. Trimming left V 2 bases short and J 8 bases short, with 9 bases between. CDR1 SEHNR and CDR2 FQNEAQ come from the germline V gene (reference sequence). The CDR3 length is 12 residues. The CDR3 here is CASSLNPGGYTF. CDR3 bases: TGTGCCAGCAGCTTAAACCCCGGGGGCTACACCTTC.

This chain connects TRBV5-6 to TRBJ1-1, with a possible D match to TRBD1 (5 bases). This CDR3 has 14 amino acids. Trimming removed 3 bases at V and 7 bases at J, with 16 bases between. CDR1 is SGHDT and CDR2 is YYEEEE in the germline V gene. CDR3 sequence (DNA): TGTGCCAGCAGCTGGAGGGCAGGGTCCGGTGAAGCTTTCTTT. It translates to CASSWRAGSGEAFF.

The rearrangement uses TRBV6-1 and TRBJ2-7, with TRBD1 matching over 7 bases. CDR3 length equals 12 residues. V lost 7 bases, J lost 5 bases, and 5 bases stayed unmatched. Germline CDR1 MNHNS, CDR2 SASEGT. The CDR3 sequence: CASNDRADEQYF. CDR3 bases: TGTGCCAGCAACGACAGGGCCGACGAGCAGTACTTC.

The chain's CDR3 is CAVQRTGGSSGANVLTF. The DNA for the CDR3 is TGTGCCGTTCAAAGGACCGGAGGGTCCTCTGGGGCCAACGTCCTGACTTTC. The V and J genes are TRBV19 and TRBJ2-6, with D possibly matching TRBD2 (6 bases). The germline V and J ends were trimmed by 11 bases and 0 bases, with 20 bases remaining between them. The CDR3 is made up of 17 amino acids. Germline V gene data show CDR1 as LNHDA and CDR2 as SQIVND (reference sequence).

CDR3: CASSLDGQGFMNTEAFF. Written as DNA, the CDR3 is TGCGCCAGCAGCTTGGATGGACAGGGGTTTATGAACACTGAAGCTTTCTTT. V gene TRBV5-1 combines with J gene TRBJ1-1; 9 nucleotides line up with TRBD1. Germline assignment: CDR1 SGHRS and CDR2 YFSETQ. The V gene end was trimmed by 0 bases and the J gene end by 0 bases; junction bases not matched to a gene: 6. The CDR3 has 17 amino acids.

The V call is TRBV7-2, the J call TRBJ1-3; D remains ambiguous. Trimming cost V 3 bases and J 3 bases, with 3 bases left between them. The V gene's germline CDR1 is SGHTA and CDR2 FQGNSA. This CDR3 has 12 residues. The CDR3 DNA reads TGTGCCAGCAGCTTGCTTGGAAACACCATATATTTT. Its translation: CASSLLGNTIYF. The entire variable domain, with the rest obtained from reference TRBV7-2 and TRBJ1-3, is as follows: GAGVSQSPSNKVTEKGKDVELRCDPISGHTALYWYRQSLGQGLEFLIYFQGNSAPDKSGLPSDRFSAERTGGSVSTLTIQRTQQEDSAVYLCASSLLGNTIYFGEGSWLTVV.

The chain links TRBV28 to TRBJ1-2; tentatively, D is TRBD1 (5 bases). Trimming shortened V by 6 bases and J by 2 bases, and 13 bases separated the two germline ends. The CDR3 runs to 14 residues. Germline V lookup: CDR1 MDHEN, CDR2 SYDVKM. The CDR3 loop reads CASREGPPNYGYTF. The CDR3, as DNA: TGTGCCAGCAGAGAGGGACCACCAAACTATGGCTACACCTTC.

This clone has more than one count but fewer than ten. J is TRBJ2-7 and V is TRBV27, with a tentative D call TRBD2 (7 bases). There are 16 residues in the CDR3. Trimming left V 2 bases short and J 3 bases short, with 17 bases between. CDR1 MNHEY and CDR2 SMNVEV come from the germline V gene (reference sequence). This CDR3 reads CASSLSGRGRNYEQYF. The CDR3 DNA reads as TGTGCCAGCAGTTTAAGCGGGCGGGGGCGCAACTACGAGCAGTACTTC.

This clone was recorded a few times. The V and J genes are TRBV23-1 and TRBJ1-3; D uncertain. TRBV23-1 counts as an open reading frame of uncertain function. V lost 2 bases to trimming and J lost 0 bases, with 2 bases between them. The CDR3 sequence is 13 residues long. The CDR3 DNA reads TGCGCCAGCAGTCAACACTCTGGAAACACCATATATTTT. Its translation: CASSQHSGNTIYF.

CDR3 residues: CASSVTSGAVTDTQYF. CDR3 DNA: TGTGCCAGCAGCGTGACTAGCGGGGCCGTCACAGATACGCAGTATTTT. V usage is TRBV9 and J usage is TRBJ2-3; TRBD2 aligns across 11 bases. J was trimmed by 2 bases and V by 2 bases; bases with no gene match: 4. Per the germline V gene, CDR1 is SGDLS and CDR2 is YYNGEE. The CDR3 is 16 residues long.

J is TRBJ1-6 and V is TRBV14; the D is unclear. Trimming removed 0 bases at V and 3 bases at J, with 6 bases between. The length of the CDR3 is 15 residues. Per germline, CDR1 SGHDN and CDR2 FVKESK. The CDR3 protein is CASSQDRGYNSPLHF. The CDR3, as DNA: TGTGCCAGCAGCCAAGATAGAGGCTATAATTCACCCCTCCACTTT.

This clone was counted a few times. DNA of the CDR3: TGTGCCATCAGTGAATATGGGACAGGAGATGAAAAACTGTTTTTT. Residues: CAISEYGTGDEKLFF. J is TRBJ1-4 and V is TRBV10-3, with TRBD1 matching 8 bases. CDR3 length: 15 amino acids. Germline CDR1 ENHRY, CDR2 SYGVKD. The junction had 6 bases not matched to a gene; V was cut back by 3 bases and J by 6 bases.

The chain couples TRBV9 to TRBJ2-2; a weak D match, TRBD1 (6 bases). CDR1 is SGDLS and CDR2 is YYNGEE in the germline V gene. This CDR3 is 15 amino acids long. Deletions cut 4 bases from V and 6 bases from J, with 16 bases between. The CDR3 is CASSFQGRSSGELFF. Written as DNA, the CDR3 is TGTGCCAGCAGCTTTCAGGGGCGGTCTTCCGGGGAGCTGTTTTTT.

The chain carries TRBV9 and TRBJ1-5, with TRBD1 matching 7 bases. The V segment lost 4 bases and the J segment 4 bases; nucleotides outside the gene matches: 5. This CDR3 region has 14 residues. Germline assignment: CDR1 SGDLS and CDR2 YYNGEE. The CDR3 DNA reads TGTGCCAGCAGCCCGACAGGGTTAAATCAGCCCCAGCATTTT. Encoded protein: CASSPTGLNQPQHF.

The V call is TRBV18, the J call TRBJ2-2; D uncertain. The CDR3 sequence is 14 residues long. CDR1 and CDR2 from the germline V gene are KGHSH and LQKENI. Trimming removed 2 bases from V and 0 bases from J, with 4 bases in between. The CDR3 is CASSPTANTGELFF. DNA of the CDR3: TGTGCCAGCTCACCAACAGCGAACACCGGGGAGCTGTTTTTT.

This chain connects TRBV12-5 to TRBJ2-1, with D perhaps matching TRBD1 or TRBD2 (7 bases each). The V gene lost 4 bases and the J gene lost 3 bases, with 16 bases spanning the gap. Germline assignment: CDR1 LGHNT and CDR2 FRNRAP. This CDR3 is built from 16 residues. The CDR3 region is CASGSRQGGVYNEQFF. Written as DNA, the CDR3 is TGTGCTAGTGGTTCCAGACAGGGAGGGGTCTACAATGAGCAGTTCTTC.

V is TRBV7-3 and J is TRBJ2-3, with D possibly TRBD2 on 6 matching bases. CDR3 length equals 16 residues. The germline V and J ends were trimmed by 0 bases and 2 bases, with 12 bases remaining between them. Germline V lookup: CDR1 SGHTA, CDR2 FQGTGA. CDR3 bases: TGTGCCAGCAGCTTAACGCCTAGCGTTATCACAGATACGCAGTATTTT. Its translation: CASSLTPSVITDTQYF. The entire variable domain, with the rest obtained from reference TRBV7-3 and TRBJ2-3, is as follows: GAGVSQTPSNKVTEKGKYVELRCDPISGHTALYWYRQSLGQGPEFLIYFQGTGAADDSGLPNDRFFAVRPEGSVSTLKIQRTERGDSAVYLCASSLTPSVITDTQYFGPGTRLTVL.

This clone is a singleton in its sample. V and J are TRBV7-6 and TRBJ1-1; no clear D gene. The CDR3 sequence is 14 residues long. The V end was cut by 4 bases, the J end by 3 bases, with 12 bases between. The germline V gene encodes CDR1 SGHVS and CDR2 FNYEAQ. The CDR3 protein is CASSSTGVDTEAFF. DNA for the CDR3: TGTGCCAGCAGCTCCACCGGAGTGGACACTGAAGCTTTCTTT. Looking up the rest from reference TRBV7-6 and TRBJ1-1 gives the full variable domain: GAGVSQSPRYKVTKRGQDVALRCDPISGHVSLYWYRQALGQGPEFLTYFNYEAQQDKSGLPNDRFSAERPEGSISTLTIQRTEQRDSAMYRCASSSTGVDTEAFFGQGTRLTVV.

The rearrangement links TRBV19 to TRBJ1-1; no clear D gene. This CDR3 is built from 17 residues. Germline V gene lookup returns CDR1 LNHDA and CDR2 SQIVND (reference sequence). Deletions cut 0 bases from V and 2 bases from J, with 16 bases between. CDR3 residues: CASSIDPGPMRNTEAFF. The CDR3 coding sequence is TGTGCCAGTAGTATAGATCCAGGCCCAATGCGTAACACTGAAGCTTTCTTT.

This chain joins TRBV18 and TRBJ1-5; TRBD1 agrees at 7 bases. The germline CDR1 and CDR2 sequences are KGHSH and LQKENI. The J segment lost 8 bases and the V segment lost 3 bases, leaving 4 bases of the junction unmatched. This CDR3 has 13 residues. The CDR3 protein is CASSPGGTEPQHF. CDR3 nucleotide sequence: TGTGCCAGCTCACCGGGAGGGACAGAGCCCCAGCATTTT. The entire variable domain, with the rest obtained from reference TRBV18 and TRBJ1-5, is as follows: NAGVMQNPRHLVRRRGQEARLRCSPMKGHSHVYWYRQLPEEGLKFMVYLQKENIIDESGMPKERFSAEFPKEGPSILRIQQVVRGDSAAYFCASSPGGTEPQHFGDGTRLSIL.

The chain employs TRBV7-2 and TRBJ2-5; a possible D gene is TRBD2 (5 bases). Trimming took 8 bases from V and 0 from J, leaving 10 bases between them. The CDR3 is 13 residues long. Germline V gene lookup returns CDR1 SGHTA and CDR2 FQGNSA. The CDR3 reads CASQAADQETQYF. In DNA, the CDR3 is TGTGCCAGCCAAGCGGCGGACCAAGAGACCCAGTACTTC.